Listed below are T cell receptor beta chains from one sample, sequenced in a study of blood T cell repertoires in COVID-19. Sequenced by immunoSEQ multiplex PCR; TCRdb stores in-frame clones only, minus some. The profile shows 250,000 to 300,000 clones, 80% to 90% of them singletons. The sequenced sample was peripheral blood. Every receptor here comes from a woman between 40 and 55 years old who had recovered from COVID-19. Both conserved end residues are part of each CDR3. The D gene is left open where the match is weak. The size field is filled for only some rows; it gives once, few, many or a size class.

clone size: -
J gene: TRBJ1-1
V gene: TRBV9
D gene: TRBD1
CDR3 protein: CASSVDPDRGWNTEAFF
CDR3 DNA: TGTGCCAGCAGCGTAGACCCGGACAGGGGGTGGAACACTGAAGCTTTCTTT

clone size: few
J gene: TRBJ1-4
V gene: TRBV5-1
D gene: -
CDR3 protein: CASSSQGSTGEKLFF
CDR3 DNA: TGCGCCAGCAGCTCTCAGGGGAGTACTGGAGAAAAACTGTTTTTT

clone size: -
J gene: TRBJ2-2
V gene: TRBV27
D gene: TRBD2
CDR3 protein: CASSPTSGEFTGELFF
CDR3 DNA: TGTGCCAGCAGTCCGACTAGCGGAGAATTCACCGGGGAGCTGTTTTTT

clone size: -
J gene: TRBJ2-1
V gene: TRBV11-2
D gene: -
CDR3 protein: CASSLGGPTVSSYNEQFF
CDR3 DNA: TGTGCCAGCAGCTTAGGGGGCCCGACAGTTAGCTCCTACAATGAGCAGTTCTTC

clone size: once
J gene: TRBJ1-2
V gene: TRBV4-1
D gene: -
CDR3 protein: CASSQDLPDFKDGYTF
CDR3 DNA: TGCGCCAGCAGCCAAGATCTTCCGGACTTTAAGGATGGCTACACCTTC

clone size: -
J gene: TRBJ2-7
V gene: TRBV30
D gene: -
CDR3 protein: CAWNRVSSYEQYF
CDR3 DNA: TGTGCCTGGAACAGGGTGAGCTCCTACGAGCAGTACTTC

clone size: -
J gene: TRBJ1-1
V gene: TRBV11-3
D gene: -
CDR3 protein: CASSLSGTPEAFF
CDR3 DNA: TGTGCCAGCAGCTTATCCGGGACACCCGAAGCTTTCTTT

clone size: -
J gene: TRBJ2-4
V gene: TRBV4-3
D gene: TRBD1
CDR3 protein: CASSQDSPGQRAKNIQYF
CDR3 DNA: TGCGCCAGCAGCCAGGATAGTCCGGGACAGAGAGCCAAAAACATTCAGTACTTC

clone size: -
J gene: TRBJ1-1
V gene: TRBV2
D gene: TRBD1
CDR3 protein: CASSLTGGGVLTEAFF
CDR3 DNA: TGTGCCAGCAGTTTGACAGGGGGCGGGGTCTTGACTGAAGCTTTCTTT

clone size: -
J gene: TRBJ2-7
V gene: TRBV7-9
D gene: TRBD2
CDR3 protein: CASSPGGDEQYF
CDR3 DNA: TGTGCCAGCAGTCCGGGGGGTGACGAGCAGTACTTC

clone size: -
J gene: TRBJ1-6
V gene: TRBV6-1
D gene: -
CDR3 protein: CASSEAPGIRNSPLHF
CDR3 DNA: TGTGCCAGCAGTGAAGCTCCAGGTATCCGGAATTCACCCCTCCACTTT

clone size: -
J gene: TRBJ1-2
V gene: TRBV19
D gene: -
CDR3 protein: CASSPQAADRGYTF
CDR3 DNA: TGTGCCAGTAGTCCCCAAGCGGCAGATAGAGGCTACACCTTC

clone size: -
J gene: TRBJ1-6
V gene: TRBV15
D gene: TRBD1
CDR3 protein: CATSREKTYRGRNSPLHF
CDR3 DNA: TGTGCCACCAGCAGAGAGAAGACGTACAGGGGTCGGAATTCACCCCTCCACTTT

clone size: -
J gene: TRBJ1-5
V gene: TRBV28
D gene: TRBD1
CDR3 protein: CASSGTGRSVYSNQPQHF
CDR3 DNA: TGTGCCAGCAGTGGGACAGGACGATCGGTATATAGCAATCAGCCCCAGCATTTT

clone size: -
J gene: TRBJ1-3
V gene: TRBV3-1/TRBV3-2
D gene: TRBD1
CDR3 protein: CASRPGTGPGNTIYF
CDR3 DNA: TGTGCCAGCAGGCCAGGGACAGGTCCTGGAAACACCATATATTTT

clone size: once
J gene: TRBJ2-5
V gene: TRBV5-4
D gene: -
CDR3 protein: CASSFDSLKTQYF
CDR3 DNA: TGTGCCAGCAGCTTTGACAGTTTGAAGACCCAGTACTTC

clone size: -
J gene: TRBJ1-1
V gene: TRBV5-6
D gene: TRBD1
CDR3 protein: CASSRTGNTEAFF
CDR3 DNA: TGTGCCAGCAGCAGGACAGGGAACACTGAAGCTTTCTTT

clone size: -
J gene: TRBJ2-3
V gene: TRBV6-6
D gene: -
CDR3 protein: CASSPQDTPYRYF
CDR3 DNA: TGTGCCAGCAGTCCCCAGGACACTCCATACCGGTATTTT

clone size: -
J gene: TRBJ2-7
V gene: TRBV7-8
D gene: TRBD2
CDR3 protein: CASSLGLAGDYEQYF
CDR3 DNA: TGTGCCAGCAGCTTAGGACTAGCGGGGGATTACGAGCAGTACTTC

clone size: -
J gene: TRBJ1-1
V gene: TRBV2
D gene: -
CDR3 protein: CASSEVGMNTEAFF
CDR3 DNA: TGTGCCAGCAGTGAAGTCGGTATGAACACTGAAGCTTTCTTT

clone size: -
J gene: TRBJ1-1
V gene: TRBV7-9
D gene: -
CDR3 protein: CASSFLDEGTEAFF
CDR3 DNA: TGTGCCAGCAGCTTTCTAGACGAAGGCACTGAAGCTTTCTTT

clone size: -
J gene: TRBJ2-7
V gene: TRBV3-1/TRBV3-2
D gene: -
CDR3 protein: CASSRRTTYEQYF
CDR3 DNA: TGTGCCAGCAGCCGCAGGACTACCTACGAGCAGTACTTC

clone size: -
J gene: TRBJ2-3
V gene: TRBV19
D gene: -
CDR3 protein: CASTRQGTDTQYF
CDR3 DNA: TGTGCCAGTACCCGACAGGGCACAGATACGCAGTATTTT

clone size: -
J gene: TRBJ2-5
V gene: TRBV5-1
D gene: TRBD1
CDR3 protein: CASSLGQGEGETQYF
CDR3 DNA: TGCGCCAGCAGCTTGGGACAGGGAGAAGGCGAGACCCAGTACTTC

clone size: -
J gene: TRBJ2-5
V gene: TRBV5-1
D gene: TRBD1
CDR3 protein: CASGTGTALSETQYF
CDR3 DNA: TGCGCCAGCGGGACGGGGACAGCCCTGTCGGAGACCCAGTACTTC

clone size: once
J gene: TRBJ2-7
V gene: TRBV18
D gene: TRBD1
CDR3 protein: CASSYPGTGGHEQYF
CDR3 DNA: TGTGCCAGCTCATATCCCGGGACAGGGGGCCACGAGCAGTACTTC

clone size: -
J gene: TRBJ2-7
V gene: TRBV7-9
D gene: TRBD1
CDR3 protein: CASSFGQGAHEQYF
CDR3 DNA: TGTGCCAGCAGCTTCGGACAGGGGGCCCACGAGCAGTACTTC

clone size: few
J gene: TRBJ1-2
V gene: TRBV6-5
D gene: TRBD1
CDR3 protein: CASSRDRNYGYTF
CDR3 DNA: TGTGCCAGCAGTCGGGACAGGAACTATGGCTACACCTTC

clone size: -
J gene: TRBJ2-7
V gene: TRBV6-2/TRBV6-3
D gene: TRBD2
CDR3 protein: CASSYSRGGGISYEQYF
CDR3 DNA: TGTGCCAGCAGTTACAGTCGAGGCGGGGGGATCTCCTACGAGCAGTACTTC

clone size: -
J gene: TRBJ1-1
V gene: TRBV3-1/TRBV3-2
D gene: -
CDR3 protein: CASSHRGSTEAFF
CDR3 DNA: TGTGCCAGCAGCCATAGGGGCTCCACTGAAGCTTTCTTT

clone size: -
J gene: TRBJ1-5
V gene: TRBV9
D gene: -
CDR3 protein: CASSVGDSNQPQHF
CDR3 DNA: TGTGCCAGCAGCGTAGGCGATAGCAATCAGCCCCAGCATTTT

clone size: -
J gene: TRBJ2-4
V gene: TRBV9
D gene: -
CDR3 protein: CASSGQSKNIQYF
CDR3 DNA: TGTGCCAGCAGTGGTCAGTCCAAAAACATTCAGTACTTC

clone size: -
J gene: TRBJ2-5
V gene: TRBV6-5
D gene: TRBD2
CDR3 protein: CASSRLAGGQETQYF
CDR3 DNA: TGTGCCAGCAGTCGACTAGCGGGGGGGCAAGAGACCCAGTACTTC

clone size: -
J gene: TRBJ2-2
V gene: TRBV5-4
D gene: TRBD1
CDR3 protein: CASSQKGQGGGELFF
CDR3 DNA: TGTGCCAGCAGCCAAAAAGGACAGGGAGGCGGGGAGCTGTTTTTT

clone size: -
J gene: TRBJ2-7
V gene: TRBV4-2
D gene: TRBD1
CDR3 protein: CASSQQYRDRLSYEQYF
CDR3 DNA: TGTGCCAGCAGCCAACAATATCGGGACAGACTATCCTACGAGCAGTACTTC

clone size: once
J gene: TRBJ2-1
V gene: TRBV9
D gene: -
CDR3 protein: CASSVEGASVYEQFF
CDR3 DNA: TGTGCCAGCAGCGTAGAAGGGGCTAGCGTGTATGAGCAGTTCTTC

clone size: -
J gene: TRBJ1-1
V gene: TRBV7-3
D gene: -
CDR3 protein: CASSSGAAVGAFF
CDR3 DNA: TGTGCCAGCAGCTCAGGGGCTGCGGTTGGTGCTTTCTTT

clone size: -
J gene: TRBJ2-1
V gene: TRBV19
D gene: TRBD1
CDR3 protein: CASRDRAYSSYNEQFF
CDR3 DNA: TGTGCCAGTAGGGACAGGGCTTATAGCTCCTACAATGAGCAGTTCTTC

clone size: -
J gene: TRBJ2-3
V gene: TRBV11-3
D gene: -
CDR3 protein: CASSQRSPDTQYF
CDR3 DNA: TGTGCCAGCAGCCAACGGTCCCCAGATACGCAGTATTTT

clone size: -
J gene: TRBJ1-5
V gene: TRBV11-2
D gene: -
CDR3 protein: CASSLTNGNQPQHF
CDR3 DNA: TGTGCCAGCAGCTTAACTAACGGCAATCAGCCCCAGCATTTT

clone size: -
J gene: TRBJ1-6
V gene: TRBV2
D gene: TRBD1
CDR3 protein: CASSGAGGANSPLHF
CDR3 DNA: TGTGCCAGCAGCGGGGCAGGGGGTGCTAATTCACCCCTCCACTTT

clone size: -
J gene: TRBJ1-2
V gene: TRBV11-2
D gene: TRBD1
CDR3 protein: CASSLMTGGNYYGYTF
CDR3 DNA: TGTGCCAGCAGCTTAATGACAGGGGGGAATTACTATGGCTACACCTTC

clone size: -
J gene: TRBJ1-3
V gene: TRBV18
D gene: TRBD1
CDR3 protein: CASSPSQGAAGNTIYF
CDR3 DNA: TGTGCCAGCTCACCCTCACAGGGGGCAGCTGGAAACACCATATATTTT

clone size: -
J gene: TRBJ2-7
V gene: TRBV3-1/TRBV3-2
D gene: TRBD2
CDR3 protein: CASSQSLAGGYEQYF
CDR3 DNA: TGTGCCAGCAGCCAGTCACTAGCGGGGGGATACGAGCAGTACTTC

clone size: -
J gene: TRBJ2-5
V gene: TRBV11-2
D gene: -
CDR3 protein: CASSLEAGRTQYF
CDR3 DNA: TGTGCCAGCAGCTTAGAGGCCGGGAGGACCCAGTACTTC

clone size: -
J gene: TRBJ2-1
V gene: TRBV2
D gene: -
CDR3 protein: CASSETHAIYPTDEQFF
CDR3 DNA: TGTGCCAGCAGTGAAACCCACGCCATATATCCCACGGATGAGCAGTTCTTC